This TCR beta chain emerged from a study of shared clonotypes between healthy human individuals. About this clone itself: Its antigen is currently unknown.

The CDR3 sequence is 13 residues long. In germline, CDR1 is GTSNPN, CDR2 SVGIG (reference sequence). J was trimmed by 9 bases and V by 2 bases; bases with no gene match: 4. General observations from the study: Roughly 5% of naive CD4 clonotypes were shared across several donors. A reduction in generation probabilities was seen for non-shared clonotypes relative to those shared by all four donors.

Caucasian adults living in Nashville, Tennessee, provided all samples. A 200 ng quantity of DNA, around 30,000 T cell genomes, went into the sorted-subset replicate PCRs. The data were produced by immunoSEQ multiplex PCR, yet TCRdb's version contains in-frame clones alone and is incomplete. The data hold about 1.1 million clones, with approximately 78% observed a single time. This chain links TRBV30 with TRBJ2-4; 10 nucleotides line up with TRBD2. The origin of this receptor is a man in his late teens or twenties in good health. Some clones in this sample may be carry-over from other donors' samples. Sequencing used memory CD4+ T cells from PBMCs. Stated subset: CD45RA-negative fraction. The DNA of the CDR3 is TGTGCCTGGAGTCTAGCGGGAGCAGGCATTCAGTACTTC. It translates to CAWSLAGAGIQYF.